Below, 24 T cell receptor beta chains from the same sample are listed, as sequenced in a study of vaccination effects on CD4 cells after COVID-19. Isolation of CD4+ T cells took place after more than 9 days of culture. Profiling relied on immunoSEQ multiplex PCR, and the TCRdb table lists in-frame clones only, not all of them. The sample lists 25,000 to 30,000 clones; 65% were seen once. For these receptors, no antigen is known. The sample in question was CD4+ T cells from PBMCs cultured without peptide, obtained before COVID-19 vaccination. These receptors originate from a human donor who received a COVID-19 vaccine.

This chain connects TRBV21-1 to TRBJ2-7; the DNA was not used to check the table's D call, TRBD2. TRBV21-1 represents a pseudogene. CDR3 length: 20 amino acids. The DNA for the CDR3 is TGTGCCAGCAGCAAAGAGCTGGAGACGCAAACCACTAAAAGCTCCTACGAGCAGTACTTC. This encodes CASSKELETQTTKSSYEQYF.

J is TRBJ1-5 and V is TRBV19, with 7 bases identical to TRBD1. The germline V gene encodes CDR1 LNHDA and CDR2 SQIVND (reference sequence). There are 15 residues in the CDR3. Losses at the gene ends were 7 bases for V and 4 bases for J; bases not matched to a gene: 10. CDR3 DNA sequence: TGTGCCAGTACCCTCCGACAGGGTACTAATCAGCCCCAGCATTTT. It codes for CASTLRQGTNQPQHF.

The CDR3 sequence: CASREDGAYEQYF. As DNA, the CDR3 is TGTGCCAGCAGGGAGGACGGAGCCTACGAGCAGTACTTC. V is TRBV12-3 or TRBV12-4 and J is TRBJ2-7, with D perhaps matching TRBD2 (5 bases). Trimming shortened V by 6 bases and J by 2 bases, and 11 bases separated the two germline ends. CDR3 length: 13 amino acids.

The chain employs TRBV11-1 and TRBJ1-1; no clear D. Germline V gives CDR1 SGHAT, CDR2 FQDESV (reference sequence). The CDR3 spans 13 residues. The ends were cut back, 1 base at V and 4 bases at J, with 7 bases in the middle. CDR3 loop: CASSLVRGTEAFF. CDR3 coding DNA: TGTGCCAGCAGCTTAGTTCGGGGCACTGAAGCTTTCTTT. Full variable domain (missing parts from reference TRBV11-1 and TRBJ1-1): EAEVAQSPRYKITEKSQAVAFWCDPISGHATLYWYRQILGQGPELLVQFQDESVVDDSQLPKDRFSAERLKGVDSTLKIQPAELGDSAMYLCASSLVRGTEAFFGQGTRLTVV.

This chain connects TRBV6-4 to TRBJ2-2; D might be TRBD1 (5 bases). V lost 6 bases and J lost 6, with 20 bases in between. The germline CDR1 and CDR2 sequences are MRHNA and SNTAGT. The CDR3 totals 16 residues. The CDR3 loop is CASSGYSIKGPGELFF. The CDR3 nucleotides read TGTGCCAGCAGCGGTTACTCAATTAAGGGGCCCGGGGAGCTGTTTTTT.

This chain connects TRBV10-3 to TRBJ2-3, with 10 bases fitting TRBD2. Germline V gene sequence: CDR1 ENHRY, CDR2 SYGVKD. The CDR3 consists of 14 residues. The ends lost 10 bases at V and 4 bases at J; junction bases unmatched: 8. CDR3 region: CATSAGGPPDTQYF. CDR3 in DNA: TGTGCCACCTCAGCGGGGGGGCCCCCAGATACGCAGTATTTT.

This clone was seen a handful of times. J is TRBJ1-6 and V is TRBV10-1; 7 nucleotides line up with TRBD1. V shed 3 bases and J 12 bases; nucleotides not matched to a gene: 5. CDR1 is WNHNN, CDR2 SYGVQD, per germline (reference sequence). The CDR3 is made up of 13 amino acids. The CDR3 DNA is TGCGCCAGCAGTGAAAAGGGGGCTCTACCCCTCCACTTT. Protein sequence: CASSEKGALPLHF.

This clone was found a few times. CDR3 bases: TGTGCCAGCACCCCCCGTATGAAGCAGTACTTC. It translates to CASTPRMKQYF. The chain joins TRBV11-2 to TRBJ2-7; D is unresolved. This CDR3 region has 11 residues. Germline V gene lookup returns CDR1 SGHAT and CDR2 FQNNGV. Trimming took off 7 bases at V and 8 bases at J, with 12 bases between the two ends.

The genes are TRBV6-1 and TRBJ2-4; TRBD2 is a possible D gene (5 bases). Per the germline V gene, CDR1 is MNHNS and CDR2 is SASEGT. CDR3 size: 13 residues. V was shortened by 2 bases and J by 6 bases, with 8 bases between the two germline ends. CDR3 loop: CASSEMGVNIQYF. The CDR3 region has the DNA TGTGCCAGCAGTGAAATGGGAGTAAACATTCAGTACTTC.

This clone showed up just once. V gene TRBV2 combines with J gene TRBJ2-7; D possibly corresponds to TRBD1 (6 bases). The germline V gene has CDR1 SNHLY and CDR2 FYNNEI. The CDR3 totals 16 residues. Trimming pared 2 bases from V and 0 bases from J, leaving 14 bases between. The CDR3 sequence is CASSEFGRGSSYEQYF. CDR3 DNA sequence: TGTGCCAGCAGTGAATTTGGCAGGGGAAGCTCCTACGAGCAGTACTTC. The entire variable domain, with the rest obtained from reference TRBV2 and TRBJ2-7, is as follows: EPEVTQTPSHQVTQMGQEVILRCVPISNHLYFYWYRQILGQKVEFLVSFYNNEISEKSEIFDDQFSVERPDGSNFTLKIRSTKLEDSAMYFCASSEFGRGSSYEQYFGPGTRLTVT.

CDR3 residues: CAISEGDMIYGYTF. The CDR3 DNA reads as TGTGCCATCAGTGAAGGGGACATGATCTATGGCTACACCTTC. V and J are TRBV10-3 and TRBJ1-2; D perhaps matches TRBD1 (6 bases). Per the germline V gene, CDR1 is ENHRY and CDR2 is SYGVKD. This CDR3 has 14 residues. Between the trimmed V and J ends, which lost 3 bases and 4 bases, there was a span of 12 bases.

This clone was recorded only once. In DNA, the CDR3 is TGTGCCAGCAGTCAACAGGGGGCGCGGGACACTGAAGCTTTCTTT. It is translated as CASSQQGARDTEAFF. The genes are TRBV2 and TRBJ1-1; TRBD1 matches at 9 bases. CDR3 length: 15 amino acids. The V gene end was trimmed by 5 bases and the J gene end by 3 bases; junction bases not matched to a gene: 7. Germline CDR1 and CDR2: SNHLY and FYNNEI.

This clone has only a few counts. V and J are TRBV5-1 and TRBJ2-2; TRBD2 matches at 8 bases. V was pared by 7 bases and J by 0 bases, with 2 bases of the junction left unmatched. This CDR3 has 14 residues. CDR1 SGHRS and CDR2 YFSETQ come from the germline V gene. CDR3 in amino acids: CASRGLANTGELFF. The CDR3 nucleotides read TGCGCCAGCCGGGGACTAGCGAACACCGGGGAGCTGTTTTTT.

This clone was found a few times. The chain combines TRBV19 with TRBJ1-5, with D possibly matching TRBD1 (5 bases). Germline V gene data show CDR1 as LNHDA and CDR2 as SQIVND (reference sequence). The CDR3 is 14 amino acids. V lost 6 bases to trimming and J lost 8 bases, with 17 bases between them. CDR3 loop: CASSPSPGGKPQHF. In DNA form, the CDR3 reads TGTGCCAGTAGCCCCAGTCCGGGGGGTAAGCCCCAGCATTTT.

The chain employs TRBV18 and TRBJ2-1; 9 bases fit TRBD1. Losses at the gene ends were 1 base for V and 7 bases for J; bases not matched to a gene: 8. CDR3 length: 16 residues. Germline V gene lookup returns CDR1 KGHSH and CDR2 LQKENI. As DNA, the CDR3 is TGTGCCAGCTCACCACTCGGGACAGGGATGGATAATGAGCAGTTCTTC. Translation: CASSPLGTGMDNEQFF.

The chain has TRBV2 and TRBJ1-2; D is unclear. CDR3 length: 14 residues. Trimming took 1 base from V and 4 from J, leaving 10 bases between them. Germline CDR1 is SNHLY and CDR2 is FYNNEI. CDR3: CASSEDPVVYGYTF. The CDR3 DNA sequence: TGTGCCAGCAGTGAAGATCCAGTCGTCTATGGCTACACCTTC.

The rearrangement links TRBV6-4 to TRBJ2-6; D possibly corresponds to TRBD1 (5 bases). Germline V gene lookup returns CDR1 MRHNA and CDR2 SNTAGT. The CDR3 extends over 17 amino acids. Trimming stripped 3 bases from V and 0 bases from J, with 12 bases between. The CDR3 reads CASSEGAANSGANVLTF. In DNA, the CDR3 is TGTGCCAGCAGTGAAGGGGCAGCCAACTCTGGGGCCAACGTCCTGACTTTC.

The chain carries TRBV6-5 and TRBJ1-4; 12 nucleotides match TRBD1. Losses at the gene ends were 9 bases for V and 8 bases for J; bases not matched to a gene: 10. The CDR3 extends over 15 amino acids. Per the germline V gene, CDR1 is MNHEY and CDR2 is SVGAGI. Here the CDR3 reads CASGPGTGGREKLFF. In DNA form, the CDR3 reads TGTGCCAGTGGACCCGGGACAGGGGGCCGCGAAAAACTGTTTTTT.

This clone has just one count. The J gene is TRBJ1-1, the V gene TRBV7-9; D is unclear. CDR1 is SEHNR, CDR2 FQNEAQ, per germline (reference sequence). There are 15 residues in the CDR3. The V and J ends lost 2 bases and 1 base respectively, with 11 bases between them. The CDR3 nucleotides are TGTGCCAGCAGCTTATACCGGGCCTCGAACACTGAAGCTTTCTTT. Residues: CASSLYRASNTEAFF.

On this clone itself: This specimen includes other DNA sequences encoding the same CDR3. The chain joins TRBV2 to TRBJ1-4; 7 nucleotides match TRBD1. V lost 6 bases, J lost 7 bases, and 8 bases stayed unmatched. The CDR3 spans 14 residues. Germline lookup yields CDR1 SNHLY and CDR2 FYNNEI. The CDR3 DNA reads as TGTGCCAGCAGAGTACAGGGGAGTGGTGAAAAACTGTTTTTT. Its protein product is CASRVQGSGEKLFF.

The chain employs TRBV19 and TRBJ2-3; the D gene is possibly TRBD1 (5 bases). This CDR3 is built from 14 residues. The V end lost 1 base, the J end lost 3 bases, and 8 bases lay between the germline ends. Germline V gives CDR1 LNHDA, CDR2 SQIVND (reference sequence). The DNA of the CDR3 is TGTGCCAGTAGTATAGGACAGACGACAGATACGCAGTATTTT. Translated: CASSIGQTTDTQYF.

The rearrangement links TRBV6-5 to TRBJ2-7, with 8 bases aligning to TRBD2. The V segment lost 7 bases and the J segment 6 bases; nucleotides outside the gene matches: 11. CDR3 size: 14 residues. Germline CDR1 and CDR2: MNHEY and SVGAGI. CDR3 protein: CASTATSGTFEQYF. CDR3 nucleotides: TGTGCCAGCACCGCCACTAGCGGTACTTTCGAGCAGTACTTC.

This chain links TRBV18 with TRBJ2-5, with TRBD1 matching 7 bases. The CDR3 runs to 14 residues. After removal of 4 bases from V and 0 bases from J, the junction contained 2 bases not matched to a gene. Germline CDR1 is KGHSH and CDR2 is LQKENI. CDR3 DNA: TGTGCCAGCTCACAGGGGACAGACCAAGAGACCCAGTACTTC. Translating gives CASSQGTDQETQYF. The full variable domain, completed using reference TRBV18 and TRBJ2-5, is NAGVMQNPRHLVRRRGQEARLRCSPMKGHSHVYWYRQLPEEGLKFMVYLQKENIIDESGMPKERFSAEFPKEGPSILRIQQVVRGDSAAYFCASSQGTDQETQYFGPGTRLLVL.

The V and J genes are TRBV28 and TRBJ1-5; tentatively, D is TRBD1 (5 bases). With 6 bases removed from V and 1 base from J, the gap between germline ends came to 19 bases. CDR3 length: 17 amino acids. In germline, CDR1 is MDHEN, CDR2 SYDVKM. The CDR3 DNA sequence: TGTGCCAGCAGATACTACCCGGCGAGGGACAGCAATCAGCCCCAGCATTTT. This gives the protein CASRYYPARDSNQPQHF.